The next 26 T cell receptor beta chains were all read from a single sample in a study of cytomegalovirus exposure and HLA in healthy donors. Use of 60 Vbeta and 13 Jbeta primers characterized the PCR. Libraries were prepared by immunoSEQ multiplex PCR; TCRdb keeps only in-frame clonotypes and omits some of them. The data contain some 170,000 clones, approximately 80% of them singletons. Sequencing was performed on PBMCs. These receptors all come from a woman aged 25 to 45 in good health and CMV-seropositive.

V and J are TRBV6-1 and TRBJ2-3; 9 bases line up with TRBD1. This CDR3 region has 15 residues. The V gene's germline CDR1 is MNHNS and CDR2 SASEGT. The V segment lost 4 bases and the J segment 2 bases; nucleotides outside the gene matches: 4. DNA of the CDR3: TGTGCCAGCAGTGTAGGGACAGGGAACACAGATACGCAGTATTTT. Its translation: CASSVGTGNTDTQYF.

The chain employs TRBV27 and TRBJ2-6; the D gene is possibly TRBD2 (6 bases). There are 15 residues in the CDR3. The germline V and J ends were trimmed by 3 bases and 4 bases, with 10 bases remaining between them. CDR1 is MNHEY, CDR2 SMNVEV, per germline (reference sequence). CDR3 sequence reads: CASSFGGSGANVLTF. CDR3 bases: TGTGCCAGCAGTTTCGGGGGTTCCGGGGCCAACGTCCTGACTTTC.

The chain uses TRBV5-1 and TRBJ1-5; 7 bases agree with TRBD1. Germline V gene data show CDR1 as SGHRS and CDR2 as YFSETQ. Trimming removed 5 bases from V and 3 bases from J; junction bases left unmatched: 8. This CDR3 has 15 amino acids. The CDR3 sequence is CASSLTGTDNQPQHF. As DNA, the CDR3 is TGCGCCAGCAGTTTAACCGGGACAGACAATCAGCCCCAGCATTTT.

This rearrangement joins TRBV2 to TRBJ1-5; 10 nucleotides line up with TRBD1. CDR3 size: 14 residues. V shed 8 bases and J 7 bases; nucleotides not matched to a gene: 8. Germline V gene sequence: CDR1 SNHLY, CDR2 FYNNEI. This chain's CDR3 is CASSGQGGDQPQHF. Written as DNA, the CDR3 is TGTGCCAGCTCAGGACAGGGGGGTGACCAGCCCCAGCATTTT.

This chain links TRBV7-9 with TRBJ2-5; D is unresolved. The germline V gene has CDR1 SEHNR and CDR2 FQNEAQ (reference sequence). The germline V and J ends were trimmed by 5 bases and 7 bases, with 11 bases remaining between them. This CDR3 has 12 residues. In nucleotides, the CDR3 is TGTGCCAGCAGCCCACCCCCAGGGACCCAGTACTTC. This sequence encodes CASSPPPGTQYF.

This rearrangement joins TRBV6-1 to TRBJ2-5; 8 bases align to TRBD1. V gave up 3 bases and J gave up 5 bases; unmatched junction bases: 8. CDR3 length equals 15 residues. Germline CDR1 reads MNHNS; CDR2 reads SASEGT. The CDR3 DNA follows: TGTGCCAGCAGTGATCGGACAGGGCCTTGGGAGACCCAGTACTTC. Its protein is CASSDRTGPWETQYF.

The genes are TRBV2 and TRBJ1-5; 8 bases map to TRBD1. The CDR3 runs to 13 residues. Germline trimming cut 6 bases from V and 5 bases from J; bases unmatched to any gene: 3. CDR1 and CDR2 (germline): SNHLY, FYNNEI. CDR3 nucleotides: TGTGCCAGCAGGGGGACAGGACATCAGCCCCAGCATTTT. Protein product: CASRGTGHQPQHF. The full variable domain, with the rest looked up from reference TRBV2 and TRBJ1-5, is EPEVTQTPSHQVTQMGQEVILRCVPISNHLYFYWYRQILGQKVEFLVSFYNNEISEKSEIFDDQFSVERPDGSNFTLKIRSTKLEDSAMYFCASRGTGHQPQHFGDGTRLSIL.

DNA of the CDR3: TGCGCCAGCAGCCAGGTTACAGGGGGCCGGGGCTATGGCTACACCTTC. Protein sequence: CASSQVTGGRGYGYTF. V is TRBV4-3 and J is TRBJ1-2, with 9 nucleotides matching TRBD1. V lost 3 bases and J lost 4; bases outside the gene matches: 9. CDR1 is LGHNA and CDR2 is YSLEER in the germline V gene. The CDR3 sequence is 16 residues long.

The chain employs TRBV4-1 and TRBJ1-2; 8 nucleotides align to TRBD1. Losses at the gene ends were 1 base for V and 4 bases for J; bases not matched to a gene: 11. This CDR3 is 17 amino acids long. Germline V CDR1 and CDR2: MGHRA, YSYEKL. For the CDR3, the DNA is TGCGCCAGCAGCCAAGGAAACGCAGGGGGCTTGGGCTATGGCTACACCTTC. Residues: CASSQGNAGGLGYGYTF.

The V and J genes are TRBV5-1 and TRBJ1-6, with D uncertain. CDR3 size: 15 residues. CDR1 and CDR2 (germline): SGHRS, YFSETQ. The ends were cut back, 5 bases at V and 7 bases at J, with 16 bases in the middle. In nucleotides, the CDR3 is TGCGCCAGCAGATATGAGGAGGGTCGGAATTCACCCCTCCACTTT. This sequence encodes CASRYEEGRNSPLHF.

The chain is built from TRBV5-1 and TRBJ2-1; 11 nucleotides align to TRBD2. V lost 4 bases and J lost 0; bases outside the gene matches: 3. Per the germline V gene, CDR1 is SGHRS and CDR2 is YFSETQ. CDR3 length: 16 amino acids. The CDR3: CASSNLAGGSYNEQFF. The CDR3 coding sequence is TGCGCCAGCAGCAATCTAGCGGGGGGCTCCTACAATGAGCAGTTCTTC.

The V and J genes are TRBV28 and TRBJ1-1; 9 bases match TRBD1. Germline V CDR1 and CDR2: MDHEN, SYDVKM. With 3 bases clipped from V and 4 bases from J, the junction kept 6 bases outside the gene matches. The CDR3 length is 15 residues. The DNA for the CDR3 is TGTGCCAGCAGTTTCATACAGGGGGCGCCCACTGAAGCTTTCTTT. It specifies CASSFIQGAPTEAFF. Looking up the rest from reference TRBV28 and TRBJ1-1 gives the full variable domain: DVKVTQSSRYLVKRTGEKVFLECVQDMDHENMFWYRQDPGLGLRLIYFSYDVKMKEKGDIPEGYSVSREKKERFSLILESASTNQTSMYLCASSFIQGAPTEAFFGQGTRLTVV.

This clone was detected only a few times. The chain combines TRBV5-1 with TRBJ2-3; a weak D match, TRBD2 (5 bases). V gave up 2 bases and J gave up 0 bases, with 22 bases separating them. CDR3 length: 19 residues. Germline V gene lookup returns CDR1 SGHRS and CDR2 YFSETQ. The CDR3 coding sequence is TGCGCCAGCAGCTTTTTTCCCCTCTCGAGGGTTGGAAGCACAGATACGCAGTATTTT. Amino acid sequence: CASSFFPLSRVGSTDTQYF.

The V gene is TRBV6-1, the J gene TRBJ1-1; 8 nucleotides agree with TRBD1. This CDR3 comprises 13 residues. V trimming: 4 bases; J trimming: 5 bases; junction bases outside the gene matches: 3. Germline values: CDR1 MNHNS, CDR2 SASEGT. The CDR3 reads CASSGTGKTEAFF. CDR3 DNA: TGTGCCAGCAGTGGGACAGGGAAGACTGAAGCTTTCTTT.

This clone was observed once. This rearrangement joins TRBV29-1 to TRBJ1-1, with unresolved D. The CDR3 runs 14 residues. The germline V gene has CDR1 SQVTM and CDR2 ANQGSEA. Trimming pared 1 base from V and 6 bases from J, leaving 15 bases between. In nucleotides, the CDR3 is TGCAGCGTTGAAGCTAAGCGGGGTTTTGCTGAAGCTTTCTTT. It yields the protein CSVEAKRGFAEAFF.

V gene TRBV6-6 combines with J gene TRBJ1-1, with D hard to call. Germline V lookup: CDR1 MNHNY, CDR2 SVGAGI (reference sequence). CDR3 size: 14 residues. Trimming took off 3 bases at V and 1 base at J, with 9 bases between the two ends. This chain's CDR3 is CASSYRNRNTEAFF. For the CDR3, the DNA is TGTGCCAGCAGTTATAGGAACAGGAACACTGAAGCTTTCTTT.

The chain uses TRBV9 and TRBJ2-7; 8 positions match TRBD1. CDR1 and CDR2 (germline): SGDLS, YYNGEE. This CDR3 contains 15 residues. With V trimmed by 4 bases and J by 5 bases, 11 bases remained unmatched. The CDR3: CASSFRTGFLDEQYF. The CDR3 nucleotides read TGTGCCAGCAGCTTTCGGACAGGGTTTCTCGACGAGCAGTACTTC.

J is TRBJ2-3 and V is TRBV5-1, with TRBD2 matching 10 bases. CDR1 and CDR2 (germline): SGHRS, YFSETQ. CDR3 length: 16 amino acids. With 1 base clipped from V and 1 base from J, the junction kept 3 bases outside the gene matches. The CDR3: CASSLRGTSGTDTQYF. CDR3 bases: TGCGCCAGCAGCTTGCGAGGGACTAGCGGCACAGATACGCAGTATTTT.

The chain recombines TRBV9 with TRBJ2-3; D is possibly TRBD2 (6 bases). V gave up 4 bases and J gave up 2 bases, with 11 bases separating them. Germline V gene lookup returns CDR1 SGDLS and CDR2 YYNGEE. The CDR3 totals 14 residues. The CDR3 DNA reads TGTGCCAGCAGCACCCGGGACTTCACAGATACGCAGTATTTT. This encodes CASSTRDFTDTQYF.

The J gene is TRBJ2-7, the V gene TRBV7-2, with 7 bases fitting TRBD1. Trimming took 4 bases from V and 7 from J; bases not matched to a gene: 4. This CDR3 has 12 amino acids. CDR1 SGHTA and CDR2 FQGNSA come from the germline V gene. CDR3 DNA: TGTGCCAGCAGCTCCCAGGGGGTGGAGCAGTACTTC. Translated: CASSSQGVEQYF.

The V gene is TRBV7-9, the J gene TRBJ1-3, with 7 bases identical to TRBD1. Trimming took 0 bases from V and 4 from J; bases not matched to a gene: 3. This CDR3 has 15 amino acids. CDR1 and CDR2 (germline): SEHNR, FQNEAQ (reference sequence). CDR3 DNA sequence: TGTGCCAGCAGCTTAGCCGACAGGGCCGGAAACACCATATATTTT. It encodes CASSLADRAGNTIYF.

The CDR3 DNA reads as TGTGCCAGCAACCTAGGGGTTAATCAGCCCCAGCATTTT. Translation: CASNLGVNQPQHF. This chain joins TRBV7-2 and TRBJ1-5; D is possibly TRBD1 (5 bases). With 7 bases removed from V and 4 bases from J, the gap between germline ends came to 11 bases. CDR3 length: 13 residues. CDR1 is SGHTA and CDR2 is FQGNSA in the germline V gene.

V and J are TRBV4-1 and TRBJ2-3; D may be TRBD1 (6 bases). Deletions cut 2 bases from V and 11 bases from J, with 17 bases between. Germline values: CDR1 MGHRA, CDR2 YSYEKL. The CDR3 contains 14 residues. DNA for the CDR3: TGCGCCAGCAGCCAACTCGAGACAGGAGGACGGCAGTATTTT. Amino acid sequence: CASSQLETGGRQYF.

The gene calls are TRBV4-3 and TRBJ2-7, with D perhaps TRBD1 (6 bases). Germline CDR1 LGHNA, CDR2 YSLEER. The CDR3 loop spans 14 amino acids. Trimming took off 0 bases at V and 6 bases at J, with 12 bases between the two ends. The CDR3 region has the DNA TGCGCCAGCAGCCAAGATGCCGGGACATCCGAGCAGTACTTC. This encodes CASSQDAGTSEQYF.

This clone was seen only once. The rearrangement links TRBV7-8 to TRBJ1-1; a weak D match, TRBD1 (5 bases). Trimming left V 5 bases short and J 7 bases short, with 35 bases between. The CDR3 runs to 20 residues. Germline V lookup: CDR1 SGHVS, CDR2 FQNEAQ. The CDR3 DNA sequence: TGTGCCAGCAGCCCATTCTTGATCGGTGACAGCCAGGCCTCCACCGGTGAAGCTTTCTTT. Translating gives CASSPFLIGDSQASTGEAFF.

CDR3 amino acids: CASSTSGAAINEQFF. The CDR3 DNA reads as TGTGCCAGCAGCACTAGCGGTGCTGCCATCAATGAGCAGTTCTTC. The V and J genes are TRBV9 and TRBJ2-1; 8 bases line up with TRBD2. Trimming cost V 4 bases and J 6 bases; bases outside gene matches: 9. CDR1 and CDR2 from the germline V gene are SGDLS and YYNGEE. The CDR3 covers 15 residues.